This T cell receptor (beta chain) was identified during a study of blood T cell repertoires in COVID-19. Overall study: Sources were T cells, B-cell-depleted T cells, or PBMCs; the material itself was cDNA or gDNA.

V dropped 2 bases and J dropped 2; count of bases not matched to a gene: 4. Germline V gene sequence: CDR1 SEHNR, CDR2 FQNEAQ (reference sequence). The CDR3 consists of 16 residues. Original analysis: Amplification from reference gene primers served as the basis for estimated nucleated cell counts. Clones were read by immunoSEQ multiplex PCR, and TCRdb kept only the in-frame ones, dropping some. For V, J and clone size, that table is used; D and trimming come from the DNA. This sample has 130,000 to 150,000 clones, with about 83% found just once. The clonotype was recovered from a woman in her fifties or sixties with active or convalescent COVID-19. The genes are TRBV7-9 and TRBJ2-3; 10 positions match TRBD2. Sequencing used peripheral blood. CDR3 nucleotides: TGTGCCAGCAGCTTACTAGCGGGGGTCGACACAGATACGCAGTATTTT. Protein sequence: CASSLLAGVDTDTQYF.